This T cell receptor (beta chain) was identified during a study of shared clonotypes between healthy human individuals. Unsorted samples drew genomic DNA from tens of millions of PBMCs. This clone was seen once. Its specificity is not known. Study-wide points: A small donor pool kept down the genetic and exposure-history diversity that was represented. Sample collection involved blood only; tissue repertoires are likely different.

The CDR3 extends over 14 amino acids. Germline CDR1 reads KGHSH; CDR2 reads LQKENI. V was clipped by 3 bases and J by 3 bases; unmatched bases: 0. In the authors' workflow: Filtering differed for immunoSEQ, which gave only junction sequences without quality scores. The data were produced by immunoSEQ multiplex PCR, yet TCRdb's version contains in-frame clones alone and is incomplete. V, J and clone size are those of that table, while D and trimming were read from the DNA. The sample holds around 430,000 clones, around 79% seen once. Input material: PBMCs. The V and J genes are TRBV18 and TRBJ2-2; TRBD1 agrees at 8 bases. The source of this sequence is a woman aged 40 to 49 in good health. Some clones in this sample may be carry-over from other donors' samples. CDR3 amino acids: CASSPGQDTGELFF. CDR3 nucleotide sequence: TGTGCCAGCTCACCGGGACAGGACACCGGGGAGCTGTTTTTT.